The clone carrying this T cell receptor beta chain came up a few times. The record originates from a study of response to subunit inactivated influenza vaccine. Each CDR3 protein gets one entry after TCRdb re-called the RT-PCR reads with MiXCR. The sample consists of approximately 500,000 distinct CDR3 sequences, under 25% of them appearing once. Trimming stripped 0 bases from V and 11 bases from J, with 14 bases between. The CDR3 consists of 13 residues. From germline, CDR1 is DFQATT and CDR2 SNEGSKA (reference sequence). The data also belong to a second study, concerning T cells expressing NK-cell markers. That paper states: Scientists made TCR beta cDNA using 5'RACE template switching with UMIs. The sequencing cohort of eight donors included seven HCMV-seropositive individuals and one seronegative individual.

The sample was CD4+ T cells sorted from PBMCs, taken 11 to 12 days after vaccination. The sequence was collected from a man aged 45-65 years who received an inactivated influenza vaccine. The chain joins TRBV20-1 to TRBJ1-5; possible D gene TRBD1, 6 bases. CDR3 residues: CSARDPGRQAQHF. The CDR3 DNA sequence: TGCAGTGCTAGAGATCCGGGAAGACAGGCCCAGCATTTT.